These 23 T cell receptor beta chains originate from one sample sequenced in a study of T cell changes during pregnancy in multiple sclerosis. The method was immunoSEQ multiplex PCR; TCRdb's version includes in-frame clones alone and lacks a portion of them. The profile shows about 28,000 clones, about 91% of them singletons. The sample here was peripheral blood, taken in the first trimester of pregnancy. The receptors come from a female donor in good health, enrolled as a control in a pregnancy study.

This clone was seen once. The rearrangement uses TRBV6-1 and TRBJ1-5, with a weak D call TRBD1 (5 bases). V was cut by 7 bases and J by 6 bases, with 19 bases left in between. Per the germline V gene, CDR1 is MNHNS and CDR2 is SASEGT. This CDR3 has 15 residues. The CDR3 bases are TGTGCCAGCACCAAGGGAGGGGCTTGGGGTCAGCCCCAGCATTTT. Protein product: CASTKGGAWGQPQHF.

This clone has only one observation. The chain links TRBV10-3 to TRBJ2-5; D is possibly TRBD1 (5 bases). CDR3 length: 14 amino acids. V was cut by 0 bases and J by 3 bases, with 8 bases left in between. Per the germline V gene, CDR1 is ENHRY and CDR2 is SYGVKD. The CDR3 DNA sequence: TGTGCCATCAGTGAGTCTGGGGCGGAAGAGACCCAGTACTTC. This gives the protein CAISESGAEETQYF.

This sequence joins TRBV7-9 and TRBJ1-1; D is perhaps TRBD1 (6 bases). The ends were cut back, 3 bases at V and 6 bases at J, with 8 bases in the middle. Looked up from germline, CDR1 is SEHNR and CDR2 is FQNEAQ (reference sequence). The CDR3 covers 12 residues. CDR3 protein: CASSFDRPEAFF. DNA of the CDR3: TGTGCCAGCAGCTTTGACAGGCCTGAAGCTTTCTTT.

This chain links TRBV30 with TRBJ1-1; D gene uncertain. This CDR3 has 13 amino acids. V lost 0 bases, J lost 0 bases, and 5 bases lay in between. Germline loops: CDR1 GTSNPN, CDR2 SVGIG (reference sequence). CDR3 DNA: TGTGCCTGGAGTGTACTTCTGAACACTGAAGCTTTCTTT. Protein: CAWSVLLNTEAFF.

This clone was observed a single time. This sequence joins TRBV5-4 and TRBJ2-2, with TRBD2 identical over 8 bases. The germline CDR1 and CDR2 sequences are SGHNT and YYREEE (reference sequence). V lost 7 bases to trimming and J lost 8 bases; unmatched junction nucleotides: 16. The CDR3 runs to 16 residues. The DNA of the CDR3 is TGTGCCAGCGGCCCCGGGGGGGTAGGTTGGACTGGGGAGCTGTTTTTT. Encoded protein: CASGPGGVGWTGELFF. Drawing the rest from reference TRBV5-4 and TRBJ2-2, the complete variable domain is ETGVTQSPTHLIKTRGQQVTLRCSSQSGHNTVSWYQQALGQGPQFIFQYYREEENGRGNFPPRFSGLQFPNYSSELNVNALELDDSALYLCASGPGGVGWTGELFFGEGSRLTVL.

In DNA form, the CDR3 reads TGTGCCAGCAGACAGGCGAGTGGCTCCGAGCAGTACTTC. Amino acid sequence: CASRQASGSEQYF. The V and J genes are TRBV27 and TRBJ2-7, with D tentatively TRBD1 (5 bases). The V end was cut by 6 bases, the J end by 6 bases, with 15 bases between. Germline loops: CDR1 MNHEY, CDR2 SMNVEV (reference sequence). There are 13 residues in the CDR3.

This rearrangement joins TRBV2 to TRBJ1-4; no firm D call. The CDR3 totals 14 residues. V lost 8 bases and J 7 bases, leaving 17 bases between the germline ends. The germline V gene encodes CDR1 SNHLY and CDR2 FYNNEI. CDR3 sequence reads: CASLADFDLEKLFF. The CDR3 DNA is TGTGCCAGCCTAGCCGATTTTGATCTTGAAAAACTGTTTTTT.

The genes are TRBV6-1 and TRBJ1-6, with 9 bases matching TRBD1. CDR1 MNHNS and CDR2 SASEGT come from the germline V gene. The CDR3 runs 17 residues. With 3 bases clipped from V and 10 bases from J, the junction kept 13 bases outside the gene matches. CDR3 region: CASSDRKTGQGGSPLHF. CDR3 nucleotide sequence: TGTGCCAGCAGTGACCGGAAGACGGGACAGGGAGGATCACCCCTCCACTTT.

The chain carries TRBV30 and TRBJ1-5, with D perhaps matching TRBD1 (6 bases). Deletions cut 8 bases from V and 5 bases from J, with 16 bases between. This CDR3 has 13 amino acids. Germline V lookup: CDR1 GTSNPN, CDR2 SVGIG (reference sequence). The CDR3 DNA is TGTGCCCATAGTGGGGGCTGGGATCAGCCCCAGCATTTT. The encoded protein is CAHSGGWDQPQHF.

V gene TRBV5-6 combines with J gene TRBJ1-1; weak D call: TRBD1 (6 bases). Trimming removed 4 bases from V and 0 bases from J, with 13 bases in between. Germline V gene sequence: CDR1 SGHDT, CDR2 YYEEEE. CDR3 length: 15 amino acids. The CDR3 nucleotides are TGTGCCAGCAGCGTGAGAAGGACAGTGAACACTGAAGCTTTCTTT. This gives the protein CASSVRRTVNTEAFF.

This sequence joins TRBV14 and TRBJ2-7, with D possibly matching TRBD2 (5 bases). V lost 1 base, J lost 6 bases, and 13 bases lay in between. The CDR3 is 14 residues long. In germline, CDR1 is SGHDN, CDR2 FVKESK. The CDR3 loop is CASSQGTSRLEQYF. As DNA, the CDR3 is TGTGCCAGCAGCCAAGGCACTAGTAGGCTCGAGCAGTACTTC.

The chain uses TRBV30 and TRBJ1-2; D possibly corresponds to TRBD1 (5 bases). V was trimmed by 8 bases and J by 7 bases, leaving 11 bases between them. The CDR3 spans 10 residues. Looked up from germline, CDR1 is GTSNPN and CDR2 is SVGIG (reference sequence). The CDR3 sequence: CARRGVGYTF. The DNA for the CDR3 is TGTGCCCGCCGGGGGGTTGGCTACACCTTC.

The chain recombines TRBV7-2 with TRBJ2-1; 8 bases are shared with TRBD2. Germline V gives CDR1 SGHTA, CDR2 FQGNSA. With V trimmed by 2 bases and J by 6 bases, 6 bases remained unmatched. This CDR3 spans 15 amino acids. The CDR3 DNA follows: TGTGCCAGCAGCTTAACCAGCGGGAGTGCCAATGAGCAGTTCTTC. This codes for CASSLTSGSANEQFF.

This clone was found once. The chain recombines TRBV5-1 with TRBJ2-7; TRBD1 agrees at 7 bases. Per germline, CDR1 SGHRS and CDR2 YFSETQ. CDR3 size: 15 residues. V gave up 2 bases and J gave up 0 bases; unmatched junction bases: 5. CDR3 nucleotide sequence: TGCGCCAGCAGCTTAACAGGGGAAAACTCCTACGAGCAGTACTTC. It translates to CASSLTGENSYEQYF.

This chain uses TRBV27 with TRBJ1-3, with D possibly matching TRBD1 (5 bases). V was cut by 5 bases and J by 4 bases, with 12 bases left in between. CDR3 length: 14 amino acids. The germline V gene has CDR1 MNHEY and CDR2 SMNVEV (reference sequence). The CDR3 here is CASSPRVSGNTIYF. Here the CDR3 DNA reads TGTGCCAGCAGTCCCAGGGTGTCCGGAAACACCATATATTTT.

V gene TRBV2 combines with J gene TRBJ2-1; tentatively, D is TRBD1 (5 bases). CDR3 length: 13 residues. CDR1 SNHLY and CDR2 FYNNEI come from the germline V gene. The germline V and J ends were trimmed by 7 bases and 5 bases, with 12 bases remaining between them. The CDR3 is CASNSDNNNEQFF. The CDR3 DNA reads as TGTGCCAGCAATTCGGACAATAACAATGAGCAGTTCTTC.

This sequence joins TRBV4-3 and TRBJ2-1; D perhaps matches TRBD2 (5 bases). The CDR3 is 15 amino acids. Germline V CDR1 and CDR2: LGHNA, YSLEER. Between the trimmed V and J ends, which lost 0 bases and 7 bases, there was a span of 13 bases. The CDR3: CASSQDWGVRNEQFF. CDR3 DNA sequence: TGCGCCAGCAGCCAAGACTGGGGAGTACGGAATGAGCAGTTCTTC.

This chain joins TRBV7-2 and TRBJ2-1; 15 bases fit TRBD2. Germline V gene data show CDR1 as SGHTA and CDR2 as FQGNSA. Germline trimming cut 5 bases from V and 8 bases from J; bases unmatched to any gene: 10. This CDR3 has 17 residues. The CDR3 sequence: CASSPGLAGGRGHEQFF. In DNA, the CDR3 is TGTGCCAGCAGCCCTGGACTAGCGGGGGGGAGGGGCCATGAGCAGTTCTTC. The variable domain in full, with the rest retrieved from reference TRBV7-2 and TRBJ2-1, is GAGVSQSPSNKVTEKGKDVELRCDPISGHTALYWYRQSLGQGLEFLIYFQGNSAPDKSGLPSDRFSAERTGGSVSTLTIQRTQQEDSAVYLCASSPGLAGGRGHEQFFGPGTRLTVL.

The chain combines TRBV9 with TRBJ2-3; a possible D gene is TRBD2 (6 bases). Trimming cost V 4 bases and J 0 bases, with 12 bases left between them. The germline V gene encodes CDR1 SGDLS and CDR2 YYNGEE. The CDR3 has 15 residues. CDR3 amino acids: CASSSGGMSTDTQYF. The CDR3 coding sequence is TGTGCCAGCAGCTCTGGCGGGATGAGCACAGATACGCAGTATTTT.

This CDR3 reads CASGLAPGPHEQFF. CDR3 in DNA: TGTGCTAGTGGTTTGGCGCCTGGCCCCCATGAGCAGTTCTTC. This chain connects TRBV12-5 to TRBJ2-1; no definite D call. The CDR3 has 14 amino acids. The V gene lost 1 base and the J gene lost 8 bases, with 12 bases spanning the gap. Germline V gene data show CDR1 as LGHNT and CDR2 as FRNRAP.

The rearrangement uses TRBV19 and TRBJ2-7, with D possibly matching TRBD1 (7 bases). Trimming took 5 bases from V and 6 from J, leaving 17 bases between them. CDR3 size: 14 residues. Per germline, CDR1 LNHDA and CDR2 SQIVND (reference sequence). The CDR3 DNA sequence: TGTGCCAGTAGTGAGGCAGGGGGGCTGGGCGAGCAGTACTTC. Translated, it gives CASSEAGGLGEQYF.

The chain couples TRBV5-1 to TRBJ1-1; D unclear. Germline CDR1 and CDR2: SGHRS and YFSETQ. Trimming removed 0 bases at V and 2 bases at J, with 5 bases between. This CDR3 region has 13 residues. CDR3 sequence (DNA): TGCGCCAGCAGCTTGGGAGGTAACACTGAAGCTTTCTTT. Translation gives CASSLGGNTEAFF.

V gene TRBV11-2 combines with J gene TRBJ2-2, with 7 bases that match TRBD2. The CDR3 covers 12 residues. In germline, CDR1 is SGHAT, CDR2 FQNNGV. V shed 5 bases, J shed 6 bases, and the junction held 0 bases outside the gene matches. This CDR3 reads CASSRGAGELFF. The DNA of the CDR3 is TGTGCCAGCAGCCGGGGGGCCGGGGAGCTGTTTTTT.